The 16 T cell receptor beta chains below all came from one sample that was sequenced in a study of chemoradiotherapy in HPV16-positive cancers. Assay used: immunoSEQ multiplex PCR; TCRdb lists only in-frame clones, some missing. The sample consists of some 70,000 clones, roughly 86% of them appearing once. The sample in question was blood, obtained from a patient who underwent chemoradiotherapy. The receptor set was obtained from a human donor with HPV-associated anogenital cancer.

This clone occurred once. This rearrangement joins TRBV28 to TRBJ2-1, with no clear D. Trimming pared 3 bases from V and 8 bases from J, leaving 5 bases between. Germline values: CDR1 MDHEN, CDR2 SYDVKM. CDR3 size: 11 residues. The CDR3 spells CASSFRDEQFF. The CDR3 bases are TGTGCCAGCAGTTTTCGGGATGAGCAGTTCTTC.

The chain carries TRBV14 and TRBJ2-5; D could derive from TRBD1 or TRBD2 (5 bases each). V was pared by 1 base and J by 4 bases, with 10 bases between. Germline-derived CDR1 and CDR2 are SGHDN and FVKESK. This CDR3 has 14 residues. In DNA form, the CDR3 reads TGTGCCAGCAGCCAAGGGGCCGGGGCAGAGACCCAGTACTTC. This translates into CASSQGAGAETQYF.

The genes are TRBV4-1 and TRBJ2-2; D unclear. This CDR3 has 14 amino acids. Trimming pared 3 bases from V and 1 base from J, leaving 6 bases between. CDR1 MGHRA and CDR2 YSYEKL come from the germline V gene. The CDR3 nucleotides are TGCGCCAGCAGCCACTCCTTGAACACCGGGGAGCTGTTTTTT. This sequence encodes CASSHSLNTGELFF.

This rearrangement joins TRBV5-5 to TRBJ1-1, with 7 bases identical to TRBD1. Germline trimming cut 3 bases from V and 3 bases from J; bases unmatched to any gene: 5. Germline V lookup: CDR1 SGHKS, CDR2 YYEKEE (reference sequence). The CDR3 is 14 amino acids. CDR3 sequence: CASSSTGRDTEAFF. CDR3 DNA sequence: TGTGCCAGCAGCTCGACAGGGAGGGACACTGAAGCTTTCTTT.

The gene calls are TRBV19 and TRBJ2-3, with 9 bases that match TRBD2. Germline loops: CDR1 LNHDA, CDR2 SQIVND (reference sequence). This CDR3 is built from 16 residues. V lost 3 bases to trimming and J lost 3 bases; unmatched junction nucleotides: 7. DNA for the CDR3: TGTGCCAGTAGTATTGGGTCTAGCGGGGCGACAGATACGCAGTATTTT. As protein: CASSIGSSGATDTQYF.

J is TRBJ1-1 and V is TRBV5-4; no definite D call. This CDR3 spans 13 amino acids. The germline V and J ends were trimmed by 4 bases and 6 bases, with 13 bases remaining between them. CDR1 is SGHNT and CDR2 is YYREEE in the germline V gene (reference sequence). The CDR3 sequence: CASSIRRDAEAFF. Written as DNA, the CDR3 is TGTGCCAGCAGCATACGACGTGACGCTGAAGCTTTCTTT.

This chain connects TRBV30 to TRBJ1-1, with a tentative D call TRBD1 (5 bases). This CDR3 is 12 amino acids long. V was pared by 8 bases and J by 1 base, with 11 bases between. CDR1 and CDR2 from the germline V gene are GTSNPN and SVGIG (reference sequence). This chain's CDR3 is CAHRPQNTEAFF. DNA of the CDR3: TGTGCCCACAGGCCCCAGAACACTGAAGCTTTCTTT.

The chain recombines TRBV6-4 with TRBJ1-4; D call uncertain. The V gene's germline CDR1 is MRHNA and CDR2 SNTAGT. The CDR3 contains 16 residues. V gave up 1 base and J gave up 6 bases, with 15 bases separating them. CDR3 amino acids: CASSDLKQSDDEKLFF. The CDR3 DNA follows: TGTGCCAGCAGTGACTTGAAGCAGTCCGACGATGAAAAACTGTTTTTT.

The rearrangement uses TRBV25-1 and TRBJ2-7; 9 nucleotides align to TRBD1. Germline values: CDR1 MGHDK, CDR2 SYGVNS. The trim removed 3 bases at V and 2 bases at J, leaving 8 bases unmatched. The CDR3 consists of 16 residues. CDR3 sequence: CASSDPTGGPTYEQYF. DNA of the CDR3: TGTGCCAGCAGTGACCCGACAGGGGGACCAACCTACGAGCAGTACTTC.

The V gene is TRBV2, the J gene TRBJ2-1, with 9 bases aligning to TRBD1. Germline assignment: CDR1 SNHLY and CDR2 FYNNEI. V dropped 2 bases and J dropped 10; count of bases not matched to a gene: 15. This CDR3 is built from 17 residues. The CDR3 bases are TGTGCCAGCAGTGAAAAAGGGGCCACAGGGGGCGGTAGCGAGCAGTTCTTC. Translation: CASSEKGATGGGSEQFF. Variable domain in full (rest from reference TRBV2 and TRBJ2-1): EPEVTQTPSHQVTQMGQEVILRCVPISNHLYFYWYRQILGQKVEFLVSFYNNEISEKSEIFDDQFSVERPDGSNFTLKIRSTKLEDSAMYFCASSEKGATGGGSEQFFGPGTRLTVL.

The chain couples TRBV11-2 to TRBJ2-3; D gene unclear. V lost 4 bases and J 0 bases, leaving 8 bases between the germline ends. The CDR3 length is 14 residues. The germline V gene encodes CDR1 SGHAT and CDR2 FQNNGV. CDR3 sequence (DNA): TGTGCCAGCAGCTCCCGGGCCAGCACAGATACGCAGTATTTT. Protein product: CASSSRASTDTQYF.

The chain recombines TRBV14 with TRBJ2-1; TRBD1 agrees at 11 bases. Germline V gene sequence: CDR1 SGHDN, CDR2 FVKESK. With V trimmed by 4 bases and J by 2 bases, 10 bases remained unmatched. The CDR3 has 18 residues. CDR3 DNA: TGTGCCAGCAGCCTAGGGACAGGGGGACCCTACACCTACAATGAGCAGTTCTTC. It is translated as CASSLGTGGPYTYNEQFF.

The chain joins TRBV7-2 to TRBJ1-4, with D unresolved. V was cut by 4 bases and J by 0 bases, with 6 bases left in between. The V gene's germline CDR1 is SGHTA and CDR2 FQGNSA. The CDR3 contains 14 residues. The CDR3 bases are TGTGCCAGCAGCTGGATTGCAACTAATGAAAAACTGTTTTTT. Translation gives CASSWIATNEKLFF. Together with reference TRBV7-2 and TRBJ1-4, the CDR3 gives the full variable domain: GAGVSQSPSNKVTEKGKDVELRCDPISGHTALYWYRQSLGQGLEFLIYFQGNSAPDKSGLPSDRFSAERTGGSVSTLTIQRTQQEDSAVYLCASSWIATNEKLFFGSGTQLSVL.

The gene calls are TRBV28 and TRBJ1-3; D remains unclear. The V gene lost 2 bases and the J gene lost 6 bases, with 2 bases spanning the gap. CDR3 length equals 11 residues. CDR1 is MDHEN, CDR2 SYDVKM, per germline. The CDR3 reads CASSLVNTIYF. The CDR3 DNA follows: TGTGCCAGCAGTTTAGTAAACACCATATATTTT.

This chain joins TRBV7-6 and TRBJ1-5; the match to TRBD1 covers 7 bases. The germline gives CDR1 SGHVS, CDR2 FNYEAQ. V lost 4 bases to trimming and J lost 5 bases; unmatched junction nucleotides: 17. CDR3 size: 18 residues. CDR3 DNA sequence: TGTGCCAGCAGCTCGACAGGGCCCGAAGGGCGACGGGATCAGCCCCAGCATTTT. Its translation: CASSSTGPEGRRDQPQHF.

The CDR3 sequence: CSVTTGTNTEAFF. The DNA of the CDR3 is TGCAGCGTCACGACAGGGACGAACACTGAAGCTTTCTTT. The chain joins TRBV29-1 to TRBJ1-1, with TRBD1 matching 7 bases. V trimming: 6 bases; J trimming: 1 base; junction bases outside the gene matches: 5. The germline V gene encodes CDR1 SQVTM and CDR2 ANQGSEA. The CDR3 is 13 residues long.